This TCR beta chain was recovered during a study of control samples from healthy donors and cancer patients. V lost 1 base and J 2 bases, leaving 9 bases between the germline ends. The germline V gene has CDR1 SGHRS and CDR2 YFSETQ. This CDR3 has 14 amino acids. Data came from immunoSEQ multiplex PCR; TCRdb stores just in-frame clones and leaves some out. The repertoire holds tens of thousands of clones, with 80% to 95% as singletons. The source is a woman aged 50 to 60 in good health. The source material was blood. This chain uses TRBV5-1 with TRBJ1-1; D is possibly TRBD1 (5 bases). DNA for the CDR3: TGCGCCAGCAGCTTGACAGGTACTAACACTGAAGCTTTCTTT. Translation gives CASSLTGTNTEAFF.